The T cell receptor (beta chain) described here comes from a study of blood T cell repertoires in COVID-19. TCRdb's copy holds only in-frame clones and misses some; the assay was immunoSEQ multiplex PCR. Here the sample spans 250,000 to 350,000 clones, approximately 90% being singletons. Trimming took 9 bases from V and 2 from J; bases not matched to a gene: 2. The CDR3 is made up of 13 amino acids. The TCR was taken from a woman between 55 and 75 years old in a cohort exposed to, infected with or recovered from COVID-19 (not recorded which). The specimen sequenced was PBMCs or T cells enriched from blood (not recorded which). The chain joins TRBV12-3 or TRBV12-4 to TRBJ1-3, with 9 bases matching TRBD1. CDR3: CARGDRAGNTIYF. Here the CDR3 DNA reads TGTGCCAGAGGGGACAGGGCTGGAAACACCATATATTTT.